Below, 19 T cell receptor beta chains from the same sample are listed, as sequenced in a study of blood T cells in healthy people across ages. It was with a sample-barcoded 5' primer and a J-beta primer mix that a second PCR of about 6 to 12 cycles was run. Using its own MiXCR run on the 5' RACE reads, TCRdb lists one record per CDR3 protein. The data hold about 1.6 million distinct CDR3 sequences, with almost 35% observed a single time. The sample taken for sequencing was blood. The origin of the receptors is a woman aged 25 to 39 in good health.

This clonotype was picked up many times. The chain recombines TRBV4-1 with TRBJ2-5, with 8 bases fitting TRBD2. Germline loops: CDR1 MGHRA, CDR2 YSYEKL. J lost 3 bases, V lost 4 bases, and 4 bases had no gene match. The CDR3 is made up of 14 amino acids. This chain's CDR3 is CASSRPGLEETQYF. CDR3 bases: TGCGCCAGCAGCCGACCGGGACTAGAAGAGACCCAGTACTTC.

This clonotype has just a few counts. The rearrangement uses TRBV28 and TRBJ1-2; 12 nucleotides align to TRBD1. Germline trimming cut 1 base from V and 3 bases from J; bases unmatched to any gene: 9. CDR3 length: 18 residues. CDR1 and CDR2 from the germline V gene are MDHEN and SYDVKM. DNA of the CDR3: TGTGCCAGCAGTTTATTAAGTTCGGGACAGGGGGCCGACTATGGCTACACCTTC. It encodes CASSLLSSGQGADYGYTF.

The V call is TRBV6-6, the J call TRBJ2-7, with 10 bases that match TRBD1. Germline lookup yields CDR1 MNHNY and CDR2 SVGAGI (reference sequence). The CDR3 totals 15 residues. Trimming removed 7 bases from V and 5 bases from J; junction bases left unmatched: 11. The CDR3 nucleotides are TGTGCCAGCAATTCCCTCGGGACAGGGGACCACGAGCAGTACTTC. Its protein is CASNSLGTGDHEQYF.

Many counts were recorded for this clonotype. This sequence joins TRBV10-3 and TRBJ1-2; no firm D call. Germline values: CDR1 ENHRY, CDR2 SYGVKD. V was clipped by 2 bases and J by 8 bases, with 15 bases between them. The CDR3 has 14 residues. This CDR3 reads CAISEGISLGGYTF. The DNA for the CDR3 is TGTGCCATCAGTGAGGGCATTTCCCTGGGCGGCTACACCTTC.

The rearrangement uses TRBV20-1 and TRBJ1-1; a possible D gene is TRBD1 (5 bases). The CDR3 totals 14 residues. Trimming pared 5 bases from V and 0 bases from J, leaving 13 bases between. Germline lookup yields CDR1 DFQATT and CDR2 SNEGSKA (reference sequence). Written as DNA, the CDR3 is TGCAGTGCTCAGGGAACCCTCTTGAACACTGAAGCTTTCTTT. Protein sequence: CSAQGTLLNTEAFF.

The chain carries TRBV19 and TRBJ2-7; 12 bases align to TRBD1. The V gene end was trimmed by 9 bases and the J gene end by 6 bases; junction bases not matched to a gene: 3. Germline lookup yields CDR1 LNHDA and CDR2 SQIVND (reference sequence). CDR3 size: 12 residues. Written as DNA, the CDR3 is TGTGCCAGCGGGACAGGGGGCATCGAGCAGTACTTC. Translated, it gives CASGTGGIEQYF.

V is TRBV7-9 and J is TRBJ2-3; D possibly corresponds to TRBD1 (6 bases). V was shortened by 5 bases and J by 2 bases, with 20 bases between the two germline ends. The CDR3 length is 17 residues. Germline V gene data show CDR1 as SEHNR and CDR2 as FQNEAQ (reference sequence). As DNA, the CDR3 is TGTGCCAGCAGCCGCCCCCTCGGACAGCGACTCACAGATACGCAGTATTTT. This encodes CASSRPLGQRLTDTQYF. Full variable domain (remainder filled in from reference TRBV7-9 and TRBJ2-3): DTGVSQNPRHKITKRGQNVTFRCDPISEHNRLYWYRQTLGQGPEFLTYFQNEAQLEKSRLLSDRFSAERPKGSFSTLEIQRTEQGDSAMYLCASSRPLGQRLTDTQYFGPGTRLTVL.

This clonotype was observed a handful of times. This may be a read error, as it is one base from a much larger clone. The chain carries TRBV6-5 and TRBJ1-4; perhaps TRBD1 as D (6 bases). The CDR3 has 12 amino acids. Germline V gene sequence: CDR1 MNHEY, CDR2 SVGAGI. V lost 6 bases and J lost 12, with 14 bases in between. Written as DNA, the CDR3 is TGTGCCAGCAGAGGGACACGGGAAGAACTGTTTTTT. It yields the protein CASRGTREELFF.

V usage is TRBV6-2 or TRBV6-3 and J usage is TRBJ2-1, with D perhaps matching TRBD1 or TRBD2 (6 bases each). The V gene's germline CDR1 is MNHEY and CDR2 SVGEGT. The CDR3 is 14 amino acids. The ends were cut back, 8 bases at V and 3 bases at J, with 14 bases in the middle. CDR3 nucleotides: TGTGCCAGCCTACGGGGGACAAACTACAATGAGCAGTTCTTC. It yields the protein CASLRGTNYNEQFF.

This clonotype was counted a few times. This chain connects TRBV7-6 to TRBJ2-1, with 13 bases aligning to TRBD2. After removal of 1 base from V and 2 bases from J, the junction contained 5 bases not matched to a gene. The CDR3 has 18 residues. Germline V gene lookup returns CDR1 SGHVS and CDR2 FNYEAQ. The CDR3, as DNA: TGTGCCAGCAGCTTAGAACTAGCGGGGGGGCCCCCCTACAATGAGCAGTTCTTC. This sequence encodes CASSLELAGGPPYNEQFF. Full variable domain (rest looked up from reference TRBV7-6 and TRBJ2-1): GAGVSQSPRYKVTKRGQDVALRCDPISGHVSLYWYRQALGQGPEFLTYFNYEAQQDKSGLPNDRFSAERPEGSISTLTIQRTEQRDSAMYRCASSLELAGGPPYNEQFFGPGTRLTVL.

V is TRBV3-1 and J is TRBJ2-3, with 9 bases fitting TRBD1. The CDR3 is 18 residues long. Germline values: CDR1 LGHDT, CDR2 YNNKEL (reference sequence). J was trimmed by 4 bases and V by 3 bases; bases with no gene match: 14. For the CDR3, the DNA is TGTGCCAGCAGCCACACGGGACAGGGAGGGGGATACGCAGATACGCAGTATTTT. It is translated as CASSHTGQGGGYADTQYF.

In this sample, this clonotype turned up a few times. The rearrangement joins TRBV24-1 to TRBJ2-3, with TRBD2 matching 9 bases. From germline, CDR1 is KGHDR and CDR2 SFDVKD. J gave up 1 base and V 3 bases, and 4 bases lay outside the gene matches. This CDR3 is 16 amino acids long. For the CDR3, the DNA is TGTGCCACCAGTGATGGGCTAGCGGGGCGCACAGATACGCAGTATTTT. Translated, it gives CATSDGLAGRTDTQYF.

This clonotype was observed once. The rearrangement links TRBV9 to TRBJ2-5, with 9 positions matching TRBD2. The DNA end favors TRBJ2-7, so the J call may be wrong. Germline V gene data show CDR1 as SGDLS and CDR2 as YYNGEE. The CDR3 is made up of 15 amino acids. The DNA for the CDR3 is TGTGCCAGCAGCGTTAGCGGGAGTGCACCCTACGAGCAGTACTTC. Its protein is CASSVSGSAPYEQYF.

The gene calls are TRBV12-3 or TRBV12-4 and TRBJ2-7; TRBD1 might be the D (6 bases). Trimming cost V 3 bases and J 0 bases, with 12 bases left between them. This CDR3 is 15 amino acids long. The CDR3: CASSFVGAISYEQYF. CDR3 nucleotides: TGTGCCAGCAGTTTCGTGGGGGCGATCTCCTACGAGCAGTACTTC.

This clonotype was seen many times. The chain uses TRBV9 and TRBJ2-3, with D perhaps TRBD1 (7 bases). Deletions cut 5 bases from V and 1 base from J, with 11 bases between. The germline CDR1 and CDR2 sequences are SGDLS and YYNGEE. The CDR3 loop spans 14 amino acids. The CDR3, as DNA: TGTGCCAGCAGTGGAGGGGGCGGCACAGATACGCAGTATTTT. The encoded protein is CASSGGGGTDTQYF.

This clonotype was recorded a few times. CDR3 coding DNA: TGTGCCAGCAGCGTAGAGGGACTAGGATGGAATGAGCAGTTCTTC. Translation gives CASSVEGLGWNEQFF. The chain combines TRBV9 with TRBJ2-1; 8 bases match TRBD2. With 0 bases clipped from V and 7 bases from J, the junction kept 6 bases outside the gene matches. The CDR3 runs to 15 residues. CDR1 and CDR2 from the germline V gene are SGDLS and YYNGEE.

The sample holds a few counts of this clonotype. The chain combines TRBV7-6 with TRBJ2-5, with 11 bases aligning to TRBD2. Germline CDR1 reads SGHVS; CDR2 reads FNYEAQ. J lost 3 bases, V lost 3 bases, and 6 bases had no gene match. This CDR3 has 16 amino acids. The CDR3 DNA sequence: TGTGCCAGCAGCTTCTTAGGACTAGCGGGTAAAGAGACCCAGTACTTC. This translates into CASSFLGLAGKETQYF.

J is TRBJ2-1 and V is TRBV10-3, with no clear D. V lost 4 bases and J lost 5, with 9 bases in between. Looked up from germline, CDR1 is ENHRY and CDR2 is SYGVKD. CDR3 length: 13 amino acids. The CDR3 sequence is CAISVVQNNEQFF. CDR3 sequence (DNA): TGTGCCATCAGTGTAGTCCAGAACAATGAGCAGTTCTTC.

A few counts support this clonotype. This rearrangement joins TRBV4-2 to TRBJ1-5, with no clear D. The CDR3 contains 17 residues. Trimming cost V 4 bases and J 2 bases, with 18 bases left between them. Germline V gene data show CDR1 as LGHNA and CDR2 as YNFKEQ. The CDR3 loop reads CASSPFWEGSGNQPQHF. As DNA, the CDR3 is TGTGCCAGCAGCCCATTTTGGGAGGGTTCAGGCAATCAGCCCCAGCATTTT.